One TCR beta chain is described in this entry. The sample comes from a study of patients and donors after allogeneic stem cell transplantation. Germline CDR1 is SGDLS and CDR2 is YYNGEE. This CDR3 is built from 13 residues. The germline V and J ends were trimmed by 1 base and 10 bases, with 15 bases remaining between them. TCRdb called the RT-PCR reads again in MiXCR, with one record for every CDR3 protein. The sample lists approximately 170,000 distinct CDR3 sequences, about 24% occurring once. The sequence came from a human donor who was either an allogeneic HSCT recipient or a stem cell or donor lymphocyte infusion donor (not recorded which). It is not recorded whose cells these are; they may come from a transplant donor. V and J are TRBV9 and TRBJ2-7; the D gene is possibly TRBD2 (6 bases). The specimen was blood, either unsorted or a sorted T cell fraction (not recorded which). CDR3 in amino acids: CASSVRLETYQYF. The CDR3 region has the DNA TGTGCCAGCAGCGTACGACTAGAAACTTATCAGTACTTC.